A selection of T cell receptor beta chains follows, all from one sample in a study of naive and memory T cell subsets. TCRdb reprocessed the UMI-ligation and nested PCR reads via MiXCR and lists one record per CDR3 protein. Seen here are some 150,000 distinct CDR3 sequences, over 15% observed once, and the top ten hold around 0.14%. Sequencing was performed on naive CD4+ T cells from blood. These receptors originate from a human donor in good health. Each CDR3 is given without its conserved first and last residue. D genes are given only for firm matches.

TRBJ2-3 - TRBV3-1 ASGGTDTQY
TRBJ2-2 TRBD1 TRBV4-1 ASSLPGGGPNTGELF
TRBJ1-1 TRBD1 TRBV27 ASSGTGSRTMNTEAF
TRBJ2-3 - TRBV12-3/TRBV12-4 ASRSQWSDTQY
TRBJ2-1 - TRBV4-1 ASSPSQADYYNEQF
TRBJ1-5 TRBD1 TRBV6-2/TRBV6-3 ASSYPYRGVNQPQH
TRBJ1-2 - TRBV4-1 ASSQASGGGRGYT
TRBJ2-7 TRBD2 TRBV3-1 ASSQSPGGDEQY
TRBJ1-5 TRBD1 TRBV10-3 AISESGTGLPGNQPQH
TRBJ2-7 - TRBV6-1 ASSEVPTRQGGYEQY
TRBJ2-3 - TRBV5-5 ASSLMMLRGGPDTQY
TRBJ1-1 - TRBV5-4 ASSLGTAGGQDTEAF
TRBJ2-7 TRBD1 TRBV27 ASSPGTGASYEQY
TRBJ2-3 - TRBV20-1 SARVTAGDTQY
TRBJ2-3 TRBD1 TRBV7-9 ASSLRQGGITDTQY
TRBJ2-7 - TRBV6-5 ASSPGQGRHEQY
TRBJ2-7 - TRBV14 ASSQDGRTGSYEQY
TRBJ2-3 - TRBV7-8 ASSSGARTDTQY
TRBJ1-4 TRBD1 TRBV20-1 SAIRTGGGEKLF
TRBJ1-1 TRBD1 TRBV4-1 ASSSQGGRGKENTEAF
TRBJ2-1 TRBD2 TRBV19 ASTLSGNSYNEQF
TRBJ1-1 TRBD1 TRBV7-9 ASSQTGDPLNTEAF
TRBJ2-5 TRBD1 TRBV18 ASSRGQEQETQY
TRBJ2-3 - TRBV2 ASLYGMTDTQY
TRBJ2-3 TRBD1 TRBV2 ARTGASTDTQY
TRBJ2-6 - TRBV10-3 AISSGLDSGANVLT
TRBJ2-7 - TRBV10-3 AISESGDGPYEQY
TRBJ1-5 TRBD1 TRBV6-6 ASSQRTGPIDNQPQH
TRBJ2-3 TRBD1 TRBV18 ASSPGTGGVDTQY
TRBJ1-1 - TRBV6-6 ASSAVPSRIMNTEAF
TRBJ2-5 - TRBV7-2 ASATWVGTQY
TRBJ2-3 - TRBV14 ASSTLGGTDTQY
TRBJ1-5 TRBD1 TRBV6-1 ASSATGGANQPQH
TRBJ2-7 TRBD2 TRBV19 ASSILAGSSYEQY
TRBJ1-1 - TRBV11-2 ASSLTRTLNTEAF
TRBJ2-7 TRBD1 TRBV29-1 SVDSGTGGTYEQY
TRBJ1-1 - TRBV6-5 ASSPYRLRRTEAF
TRBJ2-7 - TRBV6-5 ASHRVPYEQY
TRBJ2-7 TRBD2 TRBV11-2 ASSYTGTRDEQY
TRBJ2-1 - TRBV15 ATSGGSAAYNEQF
TRBJ2-4 - TRBV27 ASRASNRVIQY
TRBJ2-1 TRBD2 TRBV7-2 ASSLGTSPYNEQF
TRBJ2-5 - TRBV5-5 ASRRAPQETQY
TRBJ2-7 TRBD2 TRBV28 ASGKLAVPYEQY
TRBJ2-5 TRBD1 TRBV7-9 ASSFPTGLRQETQY
TRBJ2-5 TRBD2 TRBV7-2 ASSHGLAGARKTQY
TRBJ1-2 - TRBV18 ASSPGNSIDYT
TRBJ2-7 TRBD1 TRBV2 ASRPWGQGDYEQY
TRBJ2-2 - TRBV6-2/TRBV6-3 ATRSTRGRTGELF
TRBJ2-7 - TRBV12-3/TRBV12-4 ASSHLGQWASYEQY
TRBJ2-5 - TRBV20-1 SARNLGETQY
TRBJ2-3 TRBD2 TRBV6-2/TRBV6-3 ASSAKLAGASTDTQY
TRBJ1-2 - TRBV7-9 ASSSPTSGNYGYT